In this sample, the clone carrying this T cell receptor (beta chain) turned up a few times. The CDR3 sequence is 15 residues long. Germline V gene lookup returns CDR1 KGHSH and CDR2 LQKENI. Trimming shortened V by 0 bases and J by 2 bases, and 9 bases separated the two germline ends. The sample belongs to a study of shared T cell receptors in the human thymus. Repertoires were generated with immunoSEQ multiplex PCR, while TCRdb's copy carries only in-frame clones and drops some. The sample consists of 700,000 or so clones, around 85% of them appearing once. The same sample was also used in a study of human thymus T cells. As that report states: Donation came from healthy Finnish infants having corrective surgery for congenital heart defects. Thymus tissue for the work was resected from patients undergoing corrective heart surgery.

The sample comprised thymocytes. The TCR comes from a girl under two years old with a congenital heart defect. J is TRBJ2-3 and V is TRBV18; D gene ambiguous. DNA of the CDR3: TGTGCCAGCTCACCACCGGGCAGCCACACAGATACGCAGTATTTT. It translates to CASSPPGSHTDTQYF.